A selection of T cell receptor beta chains follows, all from one sample in a study of human T cells and chemical hapten exposure. TCRdb ran MiXCR on the RACE reads and lists one entry per CDR3 protein. Here the sample spans roughly 24,000 distinct CDR3 sequences, over 9% being singletons. Sequencing used whole blood, obtained in connection with sensitization to the hapten diphenylcyclopropenone (DPC). Receptors were obtained from a man in his thirties or forties with alopecia areata. Some clones in this sample may be carry-over from other donors' samples. Both conserved end residues are part of each CDR3. D genes are given only for firm matches. The size of a clone is reported for some rows only, either as once, few or many, or as a class for expanded clones.

TRBJ2-7 | 17 | few | . | TRBV7-2 | TGTGCCAGCAGCTTAAGAGCCAGTCTACTCGACTCCTACGAGCAGTACTTC | CASSLRASLLDSYEQYF
TRBJ2-5 | 16 | many | . | TRBV6-1 | TGTGCCAGCAGTGACCTTCCGCCGGGCCTCCAAGAGACCCAGTACTTC | CASSDLPPGLQETQYF
TRBJ2-5 | 13 | few | . | TRBV3-1 | TGTGCCAGCAGCCAACAGCTGCAAGAGACCCAGTACTTC | CASSQQLQETQYF
TRBJ1-5 | 14 | . | TRBD1 | TRBV4-1 | TGCGCCAGCAGCCAAGGACAGGGCTATCAGCCCCAGCATTTT | CASSQGQGYQPQHF
TRBJ2-7 | 15 | many | . | TRBV27 | TGTGCCAGCAGTTTTCGTGGGAGAGTTCAAGACGAGCAGTACTTC | CASSFRGRVQDEQYF
TRBJ2-7 | 13 | many | TRBD1 | TRBV9 | TGTGCCAGCAGCGTCGGACAGGGCCACGAGCAGTACTTC | CASSVGQGHEQYF
TRBJ2-5 | 13 | . | . | TRBV28 | TGTGCCAGCAGTTTTTATCTGAGAGAGACCCAGTACTTC | CASSFYLRETQYF
TRBJ2-7 | 14 | . | TRBD1 | TRBV10-3 | TGTGCCATCAGTGAACAGGGGGCGTCCTACGAGCAGTACTTC | CAISEQGASYEQYF
TRBJ2-5 | 11 | many | . | TRBV5-5 | TGTGCCAGCAGCTCGGGCCCTATCCAGTACTTC | CASSSGPIQYF
TRBJ2-1 | 15 | few | TRBD2 | TRBV7-3 | TGTGCCAGCAGCGCGGGGACTAGCTTAATACATGAGCAGTTCTTC | CASSAGTSLIHEQFF
TRBJ1-3 | 16 | many | . | TRBV12-3/TRBV12-4 | TGTGCCAGCAGTTCTCCTCCGGGCGTCTCTGGAAACACCATATATTTT | CASSSPPGVSGNTIYF
TRBJ2-2 | 12 | few | . | TRBV7-6 | TGTGCCAGCAGCTACCGGACAGGGGAGCTGTTTTTT | CASSYRTGELFF
TRBJ2-1 | 13 | few | . | TRBV20-1 | TGCAGTGCGGACAAGGGTGTGCAGGATGAGCAGTTCTTC | CSADKGVQDEQFF
TRBJ1-1 | 13 | many | . | TRBV3-1 | TGTGCCAGCAGCCAAGTTGGGGGGGCTGAAGCTTTCTTT | CASSQVGGAEAFF
TRBJ2-3 | 14 | few | . | TRBV20-1 | TGCAGTGCTAGAGGCCAGCGGGCCACAGATACGCAGTATTTT | CSARGQRATDTQYF
TRBJ2-4 | 13 | many | . | TRBV29-1 | TGCAGCGTTATTGGGGGAATCAAAAACATTCAGTACTTC | CSVIGGIKNIQYF
TRBJ1-4 | 14 | many | TRBD1 | TRBV7-2 | TGTGCCAGCAGTTCGGGGACAGGATATGAAAAACTGTTTTTT | CASSSGTGYEKLFF
TRBJ2-7 | 15 | . | TRBD2 | TRBV7-2 | TGTGCCAGCATCCCAAGGGGCGGGAGGTGGTACGAGCAGTACTTC | CASIPRGGRWYEQYF
TRBJ2-6 | 20 | medium-sized | TRBD1 | TRBV4-3 | TGCGCCAGCAGCCAAGAGGTGCACAGGGGGTCGTTCTCTGGGGCCAACGTCCTGACTTTC | CASSQEVHRGSFSGANVLTF
TRBJ2-1 | 16 | . | TRBD1 | TRBV7-6 | TGTGCCAGCAGCTTAGGGCGGCAGGGGGCAATTAATGAGCAGTTCTTC | CASSLGRQGAINEQFF
TRBJ2-1 | 15 | . | TRBD2 | TRBV19 | TGTGCCAGTAGTATCTCTAGCGGAGACTACAATGAGCAGTTCTTC | CASSISSGDYNEQFF
TRBJ2-4 | 13 | once | TRBD1 | TRBV20-1 | TGCAGTGCTACCGGGACAGCCCAAAACATTCAGTACTTC | CSATGTAQNIQYF
TRBJ2-1 | 15 | . | . | TRBV5-8 | TGTGCCAGCTTGGGGGGGGCAGATCCCTACAATGAGCAGTTCTTC | CASLGGADPYNEQFF
TRBJ2-2 | 14 | few | TRBD2 | TRBV15 | TGTGCCACCTGGCTAGCGGGGGGCGGCGAGGAGCTGTTTTTT | CATWLAGGGEELFF